These T cell receptor beta chains were read from a single sample in a study of blood T cell repertoires in COVID-19. Sequenced by immunoSEQ multiplex PCR; TCRdb stores in-frame clones only, minus some. The sample records 350,000 to 450,000 clones, roughly nine tenths being singletons. The sample was PBMCs or T cells enriched from blood (not recorded which). The receptors come from a man aged 25-45 years who had recovered from COVID-19. CDR3s include the opening cysteine and the closing phenylalanine or tryptophan. Fields, in order: J gene, D gene, V gene, clone size, CDR3 DNA, CDR3 protein. D genes are given only for firm matches. Not all rows give a size; the values are once, few, many and, for expanded clones, a class.

J gene: TRBJ2-5; D gene: NA; V gene: TRBV6-5; clone size: NA; CDR3 DNA: TGTGCCAGCAGTTACTCGCGGGGTGCGTTGAAGACCCAGTACTTC; CDR3 protein: CASSYSRGALKTQYF
J gene: TRBJ2-2; D gene: TRBD1; V gene: TRBV30; clone size: NA; CDR3 DNA: TGTGCCTGGAGTGTACCTGGGACAGGGAACACCGGGGAGCTGTTTTTT; CDR3 protein: CAWSVPGTGNTGELFF
J gene: TRBJ2-1; D gene: NA; V gene: TRBV11-2; clone size: NA; CDR3 DNA: TGTGCCAGCAGCCCGCCTCGAGCGGGCGCTTACAATGAGCAGTTCTTC; CDR3 protein: CASSPPRAGAYNEQFF
J gene: TRBJ1-2; D gene: NA; V gene: TRBV19; clone size: NA; CDR3 DNA: TGTGCCAGTAGTTCCGCCGGGACGGGAGGGCTCTATGGCTACACCTTC; CDR3 protein: CASSSAGTGGLYGYTF
J gene: TRBJ2-3; D gene: NA; V gene: TRBV19; clone size: NA; CDR3 DNA: TGTGCCAGTAGTAGCGTCGGGACACCTAGCACAGATACGCAGTATTTT; CDR3 protein: CASSSVGTPSTDTQYF
J gene: TRBJ1-4; D gene: TRBD1; V gene: TRBV4-1; clone size: NA; CDR3 DNA: TGCGCCAGCAGCCGGGGACAGGAGGCAACTAATGAAAAACTGTTTTTT; CDR3 protein: CASSRGQEATNEKLFF
J gene: TRBJ2-2; D gene: TRBD1; V gene: TRBV9; clone size: NA; CDR3 DNA: TGTGCCAGCAGTCGCAGGGGGTCCTCCGGGGAGCTGTTTTTT; CDR3 protein: CASSRRGSSGELFF
J gene: TRBJ2-1; D gene: NA; V gene: TRBV4-1; clone size: NA; CDR3 DNA: TGCGCCAGCAGCCAGGGGGGTTGGGGCAGCGAGAGCAATGAGCAGTTCTTC; CDR3 protein: CASSQGGWGSESNEQFF
J gene: TRBJ1-4; D gene: NA; V gene: TRBV21-1; clone size: NA; CDR3 DNA: TGTGCCAGCAGCAAAGCCCGCGCGATTCGGTTCGGGACTAATGAAAAACTGTTTTTT; CDR3 protein: CASSKARAIRFGTNEKLFF
J gene: TRBJ2-5; D gene: NA; V gene: TRBV29-1; clone size: NA; CDR3 DNA: TGCAGCGTCACAGGGTCCCAAGAGACCCAGTACTTC; CDR3 protein: CSVTGSQETQYF
J gene: TRBJ2-7; D gene: NA; V gene: TRBV4-2; clone size: NA; CDR3 DNA: TGTGCCAGCAGCCAAGGGAGCGTCGGCGGGACCTACGAGCAGTACTTC; CDR3 protein: CASSQGSVGGTYEQYF
J gene: TRBJ2-7; D gene: TRBD2; V gene: TRBV5-5; clone size: NA; CDR3 DNA: TGTGCCAGCAGCTTGACGGGAGGCGAGCAGTACTTC; CDR3 protein: CASSLTGGEQYF
J gene: TRBJ2-7; D gene: TRBD2; V gene: TRBV3-1/TRBV3-2; clone size: few; CDR3 DNA: TGTGCCAGCAGCCTTCTTAGCGGGATCGAGCAGTACTTC; CDR3 protein: CASSLLSGIEQYF
J gene: TRBJ1-4; D gene: NA; V gene: TRBV19; clone size: few; CDR3 DNA: TGTGCCAGTAGCCCCGGGAACTCTGAAAAACTGTTTTTT; CDR3 protein: CASSPGNSEKLFF
J gene: TRBJ1-1; D gene: TRBD1; V gene: TRBV5-8; clone size: NA; CDR3 DNA: TGTGCCAGCAGCTCTCTCCCAACAGGGGTGAACACTGAAGCTTTCTTT; CDR3 protein: CASSSLPTGVNTEAFF
J gene: TRBJ2-7; D gene: TRBD2; V gene: TRBV12-5; clone size: NA; CDR3 DNA: TGTGCTAGTGGATATCCGGGACTAGCGGGAGTTGGGCAGTACTTC; CDR3 protein: CASGYPGLAGVGQYF
J gene: TRBJ2-7; D gene: NA; V gene: TRBV19; clone size: NA; CDR3 DNA: TGTGCCAGTAGCCTGGGGCAGGACCTCTACGAGCAGTACTTC; CDR3 protein: CASSLGQDLYEQYF
J gene: TRBJ1-1; D gene: TRBD1; V gene: TRBV7-6; clone size: once; CDR3 DNA: TGTGCCAGCAGCTTAGGAGGGACAGGGGGGACTGAAGCTTTCTTT; CDR3 protein: CASSLGGTGGTEAFF
J gene: TRBJ2-2; D gene: TRBD2; V gene: TRBV7-3; clone size: once; CDR3 DNA: TGTGCCAGCAGCTTAAAGACTAGCGGGACTCCGAACACCGGGGAGCTGTTTTTT; CDR3 protein: CASSLKTSGTPNTGELFF
J gene: TRBJ2-6; D gene: NA; V gene: TRBV24-1; clone size: NA; CDR3 DNA: TGTGCCACCAGTGACCTAAAGCGGACCTCTGGGGCCAACGTCCTGACTTTC; CDR3 protein: CATSDLKRTSGANVLTF
J gene: TRBJ2-1; D gene: TRBD1; V gene: TRBV2; clone size: NA; CDR3 DNA: TGTGCCAGCACCCCGGGACAGGGGGCCCGGACTTACTATGAGCAGTTCTTC; CDR3 protein: CASTPGQGARTYYEQFF
J gene: TRBJ1-1; D gene: TRBD1; V gene: TRBV4-2; clone size: NA; CDR3 DNA: TGTGCCAGCAGCCAAGAAACCCTCCTCGAGGGGGCCGTTGAAGCTTTCTTT; CDR3 protein: CASSQETLLEGAVEAFF
J gene: TRBJ1-2; D gene: NA; V gene: TRBV28; clone size: NA; CDR3 DNA: TGTGCCAGCAGTTTTCGAGGCAACTATGGCTACACCTTC; CDR3 protein: CASSFRGNYGYTF
J gene: TRBJ2-5; D gene: NA; V gene: TRBV10-3; clone size: NA; CDR3 DNA: TGTGCCATCAGTGAGCCTGGACGGGAGAAAGAGACCCAGTACTTC; CDR3 protein: CAISEPGREKETQYF
J gene: TRBJ1-5; D gene: NA; V gene: TRBV28; clone size: NA; CDR3 DNA: TGTGCCATCTGGGGGGGCAGGCCGAGCCATTTCAATCAGCCCCAGCATTTT; CDR3 protein: CAIWGGRPSHFNQPQHF